Shown below are 8 T cell receptor beta chains from a single sample sequenced in a study of T cells in Graves' hyperthyroidism and ophthalmopathy. Amplification of TCR beta CDR3 regions was performed using RNA transcripts as template. HTBI primers drove first-round RT-PCR of the TCR CDR3. From the multiplex PCR reads, TCRdb called clonotypes with MiXCR, one entry per CDR3 protein. The repertoire holds 300,000 to 450,000 distinct CDR3 sequences, with about 13% as singletons. The sequenced sample consisted of blood. These receptors came from a woman aged 18-30 years with Graves' hyperthyroidism.

As for this clonotype: This sequence may be a read error, since a much larger clone differs from it by one base. The chain combines TRBV6-2 or TRBV6-3 with TRBJ2-3; D is unclear. Germline assignment: CDR1 MNHEY and CDR2 SVGEGT. The CDR3 runs 15 residues. V was pared by 2 bases and J by 5 bases, with 14 bases between. CDR3 bases: TGTGCCAGCAGTTACCTCCCCCAGCTGGAAGATACGCAGTATTTT. Its translation is CASSYLPQLEDTQYF.

This clonotype was counted a single time. The V gene is TRBV19, the J gene TRBJ1-6; 7 nucleotides line up with TRBD1. Trimming at V came to 3 bases and at J to 8 bases, leaving 1 base not matched to a gene. The germline CDR1 and CDR2 sequences are LNHDA and SQIVND (reference sequence). The CDR3 length is 13 residues. The CDR3 protein is CASSIQGDSPLHF. CDR3 nucleotides: TGTGCCAGTAGTATTCAGGGGGATTCACCCCTCCACTTT.

This clonotype was observed at least ten times. CDR3 in amino acids: CASSSTGGEVYEQYF. In DNA, the CDR3 is TGTGCCAGCAGTTCGACAGGGGGTGAGGTCTACGAGCAGTACTTC. This chain links TRBV28 with TRBJ2-7; 9 nucleotides agree with TRBD1. Germline V gives CDR1 MDHEN, CDR2 SYDVKM. CDR3 size: 15 residues. The trim removed 4 bases at V and 3 bases at J, leaving 7 bases unmatched.

With respect to this clonotype: A much more abundant neighbour one base away suggests this may be a read error. CDR3 nucleotide sequence: TGCGCCAGCAGCTTGGAAGGAGGGTCCGACGAGCGGTACTTC. It yields the protein CASSLEGGSDERYF. The gene calls are TRBV5-1 and TRBJ2-7, with D perhaps matching TRBD2 (6 bases). CDR3 length equals 14 residues. CDR1 SGHRS and CDR2 YFSETQ come from the germline V gene. Full variable domain (missing parts from reference TRBV5-1 and TRBJ2-7): KAGVTQTPRYLIKTRGQQVTLSCSPISGHRSVSWYQQTPGQGLQFLFEYFSETQRNKGNFPGRFSGRQFSNSRSEMNVSTLELGDSALYLCASSLEGGSDERYFGPGTRLTVT.

This clonotype has a handful of counts. The chain is built from TRBV11-2 and TRBJ1-1; D gene uncertain. Looked up from germline, CDR1 is SGHAT and CDR2 is FQNNGV. CDR3 length equals 12 residues. V was trimmed by 0 bases and J by 11 bases, leaving 10 bases between them. The CDR3 DNA reads TGTGCCAGCAGCTTAGAGGCATCCCAGGCTTTCTTT. Its translation is CASSLEASQAFF.

This rearrangement joins TRBV6-1 to TRBJ1-1, with D unresolved. The CDR3 has 13 residues. Per germline, CDR1 MNHNS and CDR2 SASEGT. Trimming left V 7 bases short and J 0 bases short, with 9 bases between. The chain's CDR3 is CASKEAMNTEAFF. The CDR3 nucleotides read TGTGCCAGCAAGGAGGCTATGAACACTGAAGCTTTCTTT.

CDR3 nucleotides: TGTGCCAGCAGTGAACTCCAACCCGGGGGCTATGGCTACACCTTC. The encoded protein is CASSELQPGGYGYTF. This rearrangement joins TRBV25-1 to TRBJ1-2; weak D call: TRBD1 (5 bases). The CDR3 runs 15 residues. V was pared by 2 bases and J by 4 bases, with 14 bases between. The germline V gene has CDR1 MGHDK and CDR2 SYGVNS.

This clonotype was seen repeatedly, ten times or more. CDR3 DNA sequence: TGTGCCAGCAGAGACCCTAGGCGCCCCTACAATGAGCAGTTCTTC. Translated: CASRDPRRPYNEQFF. The V gene is TRBV28, the J gene TRBJ2-1; D remains unclear. CDR1 and CDR2 from the germline V gene are MDHEN and SYDVKM. The CDR3 has 15 residues. With 6 bases removed from V and 2 bases from J, the gap between germline ends came to 14 bases.